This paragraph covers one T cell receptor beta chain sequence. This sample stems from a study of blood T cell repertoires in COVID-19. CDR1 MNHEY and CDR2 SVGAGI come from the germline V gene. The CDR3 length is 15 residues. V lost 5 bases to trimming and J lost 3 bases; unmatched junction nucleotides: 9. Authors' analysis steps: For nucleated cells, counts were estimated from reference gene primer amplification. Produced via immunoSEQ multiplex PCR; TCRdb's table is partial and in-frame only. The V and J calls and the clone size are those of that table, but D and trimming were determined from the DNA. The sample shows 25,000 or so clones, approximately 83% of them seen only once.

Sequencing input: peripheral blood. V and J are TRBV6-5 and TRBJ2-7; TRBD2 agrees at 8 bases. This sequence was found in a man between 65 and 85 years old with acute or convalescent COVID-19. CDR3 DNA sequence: TGTGCCAGCAGTACCCGGCAGGGACTAGGCTACGAGCAGTACTTC. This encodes CASSTRQGLGYEQYF.